This T cell receptor beta chain was identified in a study of CD8 T cells in Susac syndrome. V was pared by 4 bases and J by 3 bases, with 11 bases of the junction left unmatched. The CDR3 extends over 16 amino acids. CDR1 and CDR2 from the germline V gene are GTSNPN and SVGIG (reference sequence). RNA amounts of roughly 0.5 to 1 ug underwent reverse transcription with random hexamers. The immunoSEQ assay covered 54 Vbeta and 13 Jbeta segments for CDR3. A single record per CDR3 protein comes from TCRdb applying MiXCR to the immunoSEQ multiplex PCR reads. The repertoire holds approximately 210,000 distinct CDR3 sequences, about 95% seen once, with 0.075% to 0.095% in the top ten. TCR beta was sequenced from blood CD8+ and CD4+ T cells.

The receptor's source is a human donor with multiple sclerosis. What was sequenced was CD4+ T cells from PBMCs. V gene TRBV30 combines with J gene TRBJ2-2; TRBD2 agrees at 7 bases. The CDR3 DNA reads TGTGCCTGGACACCACCCGCGGGGGTTTACACCGGGGAGCTGTTTTTT. It specifies CAWTPPAGVYTGELFF.